This T cell receptor beta chain is drawn from a study of a mutant IDH1 vaccine in newly diagnosed glioma. Study overall: Initiation of the vaccine course occurred 4-6 weeks after radiotherapy alone, or alongside temozolomide cycles. Mean patient age was around 40 years; approximately 62% were male and 37.5% female.

Germline CDR1 reads SQVTM; CDR2 reads ANQGSEA. Trimming removed 4 bases at V and 3 bases at J, with 12 bases between. This CDR3 is built from 13 residues. The protocol was immunoSEQ multiplex PCR, while the TCRdb copy is restricted to in-frame clones and leaves out a portion. The table has approximately 27,000 clones, 80% to 90% seen once; the top ten hold over 15%. A note on this clone: The antigen remains unidentified.

Noted time point: week 5, during vaccination. The content of each vaccine dose was 300 ug of mutant IDH1 20-mer peptide, and topical imiquimod accompanied it. The TCR sequence derives from a man between 18 and 35 years old with glioma. The J gene is TRBJ2-5, the V gene TRBV29-1; TRBD1 might be the D (6 bases). Sequenced material: PBMCs, taken from a glioma patient whose treatment included an IDH1 peptide vaccine. The CDR3, as DNA: TGCAGCGTTGTCAGGGGCTCGGAAGAGACCCAGTACTTC. As protein: CSVVRGSEETQYF.